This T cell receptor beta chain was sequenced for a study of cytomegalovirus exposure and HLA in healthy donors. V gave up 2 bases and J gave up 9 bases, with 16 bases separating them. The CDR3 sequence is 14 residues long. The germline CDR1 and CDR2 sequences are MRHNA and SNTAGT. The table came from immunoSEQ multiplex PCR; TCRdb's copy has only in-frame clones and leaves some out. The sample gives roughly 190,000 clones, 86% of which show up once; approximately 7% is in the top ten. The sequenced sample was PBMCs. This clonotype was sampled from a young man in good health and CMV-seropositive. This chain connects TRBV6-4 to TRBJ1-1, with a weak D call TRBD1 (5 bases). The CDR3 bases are TGTGCCAGCAGTGACGTCAGGGACCCCCGACAAGCTTTCTTT. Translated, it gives CASSDVRDPRQAFF.